Below are 18 T cell receptor beta chains sequenced from a single sample in a study of T cells in Graves' hyperthyroidism and ophthalmopathy. From RNA transcripts, TCR beta CDR3 regions were amplified. In the first-round RT-PCR of the TCR CDR3, the HTBI primer set was used. In TCRdb, the multiplex PCR reads were re-called with MiXCR into one record per CDR3 protein. The sample has about 610,000 distinct CDR3 sequences; over 12% are singletons. The sample taken for sequencing was blood. These receptors originate from a woman in her forties with Graves' ophthalmopathy.

This clonotype was seen ten or more times. The V gene is TRBV6-1, the J gene TRBJ1-1; a possible D gene is TRBD1 (5 bases). The V and J ends lost 2 bases and 7 bases respectively, with 8 bases between them. This CDR3 contains 12 residues. CDR1 is MNHNS, CDR2 SASEGT, per germline. CDR3 in DNA: TGTGCCAGCAGTGAAAGGGGAATTGAAGCTTTCTTT. Protein sequence: CASSERGIEAFF.

This clonotype was found many times. V and J are TRBV28 and TRBJ1-5; D not certain. V was pared by 3 bases and J by 5 bases, with 11 bases between. Germline V gene data show CDR1 as MDHEN and CDR2 as SYDVKM. The CDR3 is 14 residues long. The CDR3 DNA follows: TGTGCCAGCAGTTTTGGGGAGGTTGATCAGCCCCAGCATTTT. This encodes CASSFGEVDQPQHF.

This clonotype was observed many times. This chain uses TRBV6-2 or TRBV6-3 with TRBJ2-4, with D possibly TRBD2 on 6 matching bases. This CDR3 has 13 residues. The germline V gene has CDR1 MNHEY and CDR2 SVGEGT. V was pared by 5 bases and J by 12 bases, with 17 bases between. As DNA, the CDR3 is TGTGCCAGCAGTCCGGGACTGATTGGGGATCAGTACTTC. It is translated as CASSPGLIGDQYF.

With respect to this clonotype: This clone may be a read error of a much larger clone one base away. The gene calls are TRBV6-1 and TRBJ2-7; 9 nucleotides line up with TRBD1. The V and J ends lost 6 bases and 6 bases, in that order; junction bases with no gene match: 6. Germline CDR1 MNHNS, CDR2 SASEGT. The CDR3 is 13 residues long. This chain's CDR3 is CASSPGTGIEQYF. The CDR3 nucleotides are TGTGCCAGCAGCCCCGGGACAGGGATCGAGCAGTACTTC.

The table lists this clonotype with many counts. The chain links TRBV20-1 to TRBJ1-2; D may be TRBD1 (5 bases). The CDR3 runs 16 residues. V dropped 3 bases and J dropped 5 bases, with 22 bases sitting between them. Germline-derived CDR1 and CDR2 are DFQATT and SNEGSKA (reference sequence). The CDR3 coding sequence is TGCAGTGCTAGCGGAAAAGACAGCTGGAACAATTATGGCTACACCTTC. Translating gives CSASGKDSWNNYGYTF.

This clonotype was detected many times. The chain uses TRBV28 and TRBJ1-5; 7 nucleotides match TRBD1. CDR3 size: 15 residues. With 6 bases clipped from V and 6 bases from J, the junction kept 11 bases outside the gene matches. Germline V gene lookup returns CDR1 MDHEN and CDR2 SYDVKM. The CDR3 coding sequence is TGTGCCAGCAGACCTCATACAGGGGCTCGTCAGCCCCAGCATTTT. Residues: CASRPHTGARQPQHF.

This clonotype was counted at least ten times. V gene TRBV29-1 combines with J gene TRBJ2-5, with D possibly called TRBD1 or TRBD2 (6 bases each). Germline-derived CDR1 and CDR2 are SQVTM and ANQGSEA. V was clipped by 8 bases and J by 5 bases, with 18 bases between them. The CDR3 has 13 residues. CDR3 bases: TGCAGCTTTCAAAACAGGGCGGGGGAGACCCAGTACTTC. Protein product: CSFQNRAGETQYF.

This clonotype has ten or more counts. This rearrangement joins TRBV6-2 or TRBV6-3 to TRBJ1-1; D not certain. Germline-derived CDR1 and CDR2 are MNHEY and SVGEGT. The CDR3 is 14 residues long. V was trimmed by 5 bases and J by 0 bases, leaving 10 bases between them. Written as DNA, the CDR3 is TGTGCCAGCAGTCCCGGATCCATGAACACTGAAGCTTTCTTT. Protein: CASSPGSMNTEAFF.

The table lists this clonotype with many counts. V gene TRBV19 combines with J gene TRBJ2-2; weak D call: TRBD1 (6 bases). Trimming stripped 1 base from V and 6 bases from J, with 15 bases between. CDR3 length: 16 residues. The germline V gene has CDR1 LNHDA and CDR2 SQIVND (reference sequence). The CDR3: CASSIVQGLISGELFF. The CDR3 DNA follows: TGTGCCAGTAGTATAGTACAGGGCCTAATTTCCGGGGAGCTGTTTTTT.

V is TRBV28 and J is TRBJ2-7; 12 positions agree with TRBD2. The trim removed 2 bases at V and 5 bases at J, leaving 4 bases unmatched. The CDR3 runs to 15 residues. The germline V gene has CDR1 MDHEN and CDR2 SYDVKM. The CDR3 DNA reads as TGTGCCAGCAGTTTACCCACTAGCGGGAGGAACGAGCAGTACTTC. It translates to CASSLPTSGRNEQYF.

This clonotype was seen only a few times. The CDR3 region is CASSSFGTDYGYTF. In DNA, the CDR3 is TGTGCCAGCAGCTCCTTCGGGACAGATTATGGCTACACCTTC. The chain combines TRBV7-9 with TRBJ1-2; 7 bases map to TRBD1. Germline CDR1 is SEHNR and CDR2 is FQNEAQ (reference sequence). The CDR3 is 14 residues long. The trim removed 4 bases at V and 5 bases at J, leaving 7 bases unmatched. Complete variable domain (other parts from reference TRBV7-9 and TRBJ1-2): DTGVSQNPRHKITKRGQNVTFRCDPISEHNRLYWYRQTLGQGPEFLTYFQNEAQLEKSRLLSDRFSAERPKGSFSTLEIQRTEQGDSAMYLCASSSFGTDYGYTFGSGTRLTVV.

This clonotype was detected many times. The chain uses TRBV29-1 and TRBJ2-2; no firm D call. This CDR3 comprises 10 residues. Germline V CDR1 and CDR2: SQVTM, ANQGSEA. Trimming removed 3 bases from V and 4 bases from J, with 0 bases in between. CDR3 DNA sequence: TGCAGCGTTGACACCGGGGAGCTGTTTTTT. Its protein product is CSVDTGELFF.

Many counts were recorded for this clonotype. This rearrangement joins TRBV24-1 to TRBJ2-5; no reliable D call. The CDR3 loop spans 13 amino acids. Germline V gives CDR1 KGHDR, CDR2 SFDVKD. Trimming left V 3 bases short and J 0 bases short, with 4 bases between. The CDR3 reads CATSDGYQETQYF. The CDR3, as DNA: TGTGCCACCAGTGATGGGTACCAAGAGACCCAGTACTTC.

This clonotype was detected many times. This chain links TRBV29-1 with TRBJ2-7, with 9 bases lining up with TRBD1. CDR3 length equals 16 residues. CDR1 and CDR2 from the germline V gene are SQVTM and ANQGSEA. V trimming: 2 bases; J trimming: 2 bases; junction bases outside the gene matches: 10. CDR3 in amino acids: CSVEFQDRGSPYEQYF. The CDR3 DNA reads TGCAGCGTTGAATTCCAGGACAGGGGCTCTCCCTACGAGCAGTACTTC.

This clonotype has a handful of counts. The chain is built from TRBV11-2 and TRBJ2-5, with 14 bases fitting TRBD2. The germline gives CDR1 SGHAT, CDR2 FQNNGV. This CDR3 is built from 17 residues. Unmatched junction bases numbered 6, after V lost 5 bases and J lost 1 base. The CDR3 DNA is TGTGCCAGCAGCCCCAACGGACTAGCGGGGGGCCAAGAGACCCAGTACTTC. This codes for CASSPNGLAGGQETQYF.

The sample holds many counts of this clonotype. This chain uses TRBV7-3 with TRBJ2-2; D not resolved. V gave up 4 bases and J gave up 4 bases, with 13 bases separating them. Looked up from germline, CDR1 is SGHTA and CDR2 is FQGTGA. CDR3 length equals 15 residues. DNA of the CDR3: TGTGCCAGCAGCTCCCTACCGACCCTCACCGGGGAGCTGTTTTTT. This translates into CASSSLPTLTGELFF.

This clonotype was detected ten times or more. The chain combines TRBV30 with TRBJ1-1; D perhaps matches TRBD1 (5 bases). This CDR3 is 12 amino acids long. CDR1 and CDR2 from the germline V gene are GTSNPN and SVGIG (reference sequence). V lost 3 bases and J lost 7, with 12 bases in between. CDR3 sequence: CAWSLGTSEAFF. For the CDR3, the DNA is TGTGCCTGGAGCCTAGGGACCAGTGAAGCTTTCTTT.

This clonotype was recorded many times. This rearrangement joins TRBV20-1 to TRBJ2-7; 11 nucleotides match TRBD2. CDR1 DFQATT and CDR2 SNEGSKA come from the germline V gene (reference sequence). The CDR3 is 12 amino acids. Trimming cost V 7 bases and J 5 bases; bases outside gene matches: 4. This CDR3 reads CSVLAGVDEQYF. DNA of the CDR3: TGCAGTGTACTAGCGGGAGTTGACGAGCAGTACTTC.